This T cell receptor beta chain was documented in a study of blood T cell repertoires in COVID-19. About the research overall: Italy, Spain and the United States were the sources of the convalescent and acute COVID-19 samples.

The V gene's germline CDR1 is LNHDA and CDR2 SQIVND (reference sequence). The CDR3 is 14 residues long. V was clipped by 4 bases and J by 9 bases, with 13 bases between them. As handled by the study authors: Reference gene primer amplification in the assay estimated nucleated cell counts. TCRdb's table, derived via immunoSEQ multiplex PCR, lists solely in-frame clones and lacks some. That table furnishes V, J and clone size, whereas the DNA furnished D and trimming. The sample holds some 65,000 clones, about 91% seen once. The source material was peripheral blood. This TCR came from an elderly woman with active COVID-19. This chain joins TRBV19 and TRBJ1-6; tentative D call: TRBD1 (6 bases). The CDR3 DNA follows: TGTGCCAGTAGTAACCAGGGGAACGGTTCACCCCTCCACTTT. It yields the protein CASSNQGNGSPLHF.